This T cell receptor (beta chain) was observed in a study of T-cell memory formation after mild COVID-19. Whole-study context: Among the donors, TCR clusters were largely specific to each donor. Findings and caveats of the study: Later expanders leaned toward CD4+, whereas clones contracting from day 15 to 85 were balanced CD4/CD8.

CDR1 DFQATT and CDR2 SNEGSKA come from the germline V gene (reference sequence). This CDR3 region has 13 residues. The V gene lost 3 bases and the J gene lost 7 bases, with 15 bases spanning the gap. This clonotype was seen a few times. What it binds is not known. The TCR alpha and TCR beta cDNA libraries, bearing sample barcodes and UMIs, were generated by 5'RACE using constant-segment primers. TCRdb ran MiXCR on the 5' RACE reads and lists one entry per CDR3 protein. The repertoire holds a few hundred thousand distinct CDR3 sequences, 28% seen once, with approximately 12% in the top ten. The sequence came from an adult woman who had mild COVID-19 (a few samples of this study predate the infection). Cell type and time point are not known. The chain couples TRBV20-1 to TRBJ2-5; D is ambiguous. Sequenced input: PBMCs or a T cell subset sorted from them (not recorded which). The CDR3 here is CSASRQNIWTQYF. In nucleotides, the CDR3 is TGCAGTGCTAGTAGGCAGAACATATGGACCCAGTACTTC.